These T cell receptor beta chains were read from a single sample in a study of blood T cell repertoires in COVID-19. Profiling relied on immunoSEQ multiplex PCR, and the TCRdb table lists in-frame clones only, not all of them. The sample contains fewer than 120,000 clones, about four fifths of which appear only once. Input material: peripheral blood. The receptor set was obtained from a woman aged 55-75 years with acute or convalescent COVID-19. CDR3s include the opening cysteine and the closing phenylalanine or tryptophan. Fields, in order: D gene, J gene, V gene, clone size, CDR3 DNA, CDR3 protein. The D gene is left open where the match is weak. Not all rows give a size; the values are once, few, many and, for expanded clones, a class.

d_call: .
j_call: TRBJ2-5
v_call: TRBV7-3
clone_size: .
cdr3_nt: TGTGCCAGCAGCTTAACGGGACAAGGCGCTGGGACCCAGTACTTC
cdr3_aa: CASSLTGQGAGTQYF

d_call: .
j_call: TRBJ1-6
v_call: TRBV5-1
clone_size: .
cdr3_nt: TGCGCCAGCAGCCAGATTGGGGGGTTTGATTCACCCCTCCACTTT
cdr3_aa: CASSQIGGFDSPLHF

d_call: TRBD1
j_call: TRBJ2-7
v_call: TRBV6-5
clone_size: .
cdr3_nt: TGTGCCAGCACCATGACAGGGGACGAATACGAGCAGTACTTC
cdr3_aa: CASTMTGDEYEQYF

d_call: TRBD1
j_call: TRBJ1-3
v_call: TRBV13
clone_size: .
cdr3_nt: TGTGCCAGCAGCCGATCCACAGGGGCTGGAAACACCATATATTTT
cdr3_aa: CASSRSTGAGNTIYF

d_call: TRBD1
j_call: TRBJ1-6
v_call: TRBV6-5
clone_size: .
cdr3_nt: TGTGCCAGCAGTTATGGGGACAGTGAGAATTCACCCCTCCACTTT
cdr3_aa: CASSYGDSENSPLHF

d_call: .
j_call: TRBJ2-1
v_call: TRBV2
clone_size: .
cdr3_nt: TGTGCCAGCAGTGACTCCAGCGCAGTCAATGAGCAGTTCTTC
cdr3_aa: CASSDSSAVNEQFF

d_call: .
j_call: TRBJ2-3
v_call: TRBV20-1
clone_size: .
cdr3_nt: TGCAGTGCTAGTGACCATTTGAAGACGGGGGGCCCAGATACGCAGTATTTT
cdr3_aa: CSASDHLKTGGPDTQYF

d_call: .
j_call: TRBJ1-1
v_call: TRBV5-4
clone_size: few
cdr3_nt: TGTGCCACCAAGGGGGGGCCCAACACTGAAGCTTTCTTT
cdr3_aa: CATKGGPNTEAFF

d_call: TRBD1
j_call: TRBJ1-5
v_call: TRBV19
clone_size: .
cdr3_nt: TGTGCCAGTAGCCCCACCGGGACAGGGCGATTCAGCCAGCCCCAGCATTTT
cdr3_aa: CASSPTGTGRFSQPQHF

d_call: .
j_call: TRBJ1-5
v_call: TRBV6-1
clone_size: .
cdr3_nt: TGTGCCAGCAGTGAAGTGCGGGGGGCGTCGCAGCCCCAGCATTTT
cdr3_aa: CASSEVRGASQPQHF

d_call: .
j_call: TRBJ2-3
v_call: TRBV7-9
clone_size: few
cdr3_nt: TGTGCCAGCAGCTTTATAACAACCACAGATACGCAGTATTTT
cdr3_aa: CASSFITTTDTQYF

d_call: TRBD2
j_call: TRBJ2-5
v_call: TRBV5-1
clone_size: once
cdr3_nt: TGCGCCAGCAGCCTACTAGCGGGGGGTCAAGAGACCCAGTACTTC
cdr3_aa: CASSLLAGGQETQYF

d_call: TRBD2
j_call: TRBJ2-3
v_call: TRBV7-6
clone_size: .
cdr3_nt: TGTGCCAGCAGCCTGGCGGGGGGCCGCACAGATACGCAGTATTTT
cdr3_aa: CASSLAGGRTDTQYF

d_call: .
j_call: TRBJ1-2
v_call: TRBV3-1/TRBV3-2
clone_size: few
cdr3_nt: TGTGCCAGCAACCACCAGGGGCGGGCCTATGGCTACACCTTC
cdr3_aa: CASNHQGRAYGYTF

d_call: TRBD2
j_call: TRBJ2-3
v_call: TRBV7-2
clone_size: .
cdr3_nt: TGTGCCAGCACCCAGGGGCGGGGGGGGATAGATACGCAGTATTTT
cdr3_aa: CASTQGRGGIDTQYF

d_call: .
j_call: TRBJ1-2
v_call: TRBV7-9
clone_size: .
cdr3_nt: TGTGCCAGCAGCTCAGACACGTTCTATGGCTACACCTTC
cdr3_aa: CASSSDTFYGYTF

d_call: TRBD1
j_call: TRBJ1-6
v_call: TRBV7-6
clone_size: .
cdr3_nt: TGTGCCAGCAGCTTAGTTCGTCCCGGGACAGGGACGGGGTCACCCCTCCACTTT
cdr3_aa: CASSLVRPGTGTGSPLHF

d_call: .
j_call: TRBJ1-1
v_call: TRBV9
clone_size: once
cdr3_nt: TGTGCCAGCAGCGCCACGACAGCCTTGAACACTGAAGCTTTCTTT
cdr3_aa: CASSATTALNTEAFF

d_call: .
j_call: TRBJ2-7
v_call: TRBV19
clone_size: many
cdr3_nt: TGTGCCAGCCAAACCACGGGGAGGCCCGAGCAGTACTTC
cdr3_aa: CASQTTGRPEQYF

d_call: TRBD1
j_call: TRBJ2-7
v_call: TRBV24-1
clone_size: .
cdr3_nt: TGTGCCACCAGTGATCCAAGCCGGACAGGGGTCCACGAGCAGTACTTC
cdr3_aa: CATSDPSRTGVHEQYF

d_call: TRBD2
j_call: TRBJ2-5
v_call: TRBV30
clone_size: .
cdr3_nt: TGTGCCTGGAGTGTAGCGGGGGTGGGGCAAGAGACCCAGTACTTC
cdr3_aa: CAWSVAGVGQETQYF

d_call: TRBD1
j_call: TRBJ1-1
v_call: TRBV2
clone_size: .
cdr3_nt: TGTGCCAGCAGCCCCACAGGGGGCGCGAACACTGAAGCTTTCTTT
cdr3_aa: CASSPTGGANTEAFF

d_call: .
j_call: TRBJ2-7
v_call: TRBV14
clone_size: .
cdr3_nt: TGTGCCAGCAGCCATAGAGCCTACGAGCAGTACTTC
cdr3_aa: CASSHRAYEQYF

d_call: TRBD1
j_call: TRBJ2-7
v_call: TRBV4-3
clone_size: .
cdr3_nt: TGCGCCAGCAGCCAAGATCTGAGGGGGCCGTCCTACGAGCAGTACTTC
cdr3_aa: CASSQDLRGPSYEQYF

d_call: .
j_call: TRBJ2-7
v_call: TRBV5-6
clone_size: .
cdr3_nt: TGTGCCAGCAGCTCGGACTATTCCTACGAGCAGTACTTC
cdr3_aa: CASSSDYSYEQYF

d_call: TRBD1
j_call: TRBJ1-2
v_call: TRBV11-2
clone_size: .
cdr3_nt: TGTGCCAGCAGCCAGACCGGGACAGGGGTTGACTACACCTTC
cdr3_aa: CASSQTGTGVDYTF

d_call: .
j_call: TRBJ1-1
v_call: TRBV2
clone_size: .
cdr3_nt: TGTGCCAGCAAAGGACAGCAGAACACTGAAGCTTTCTTT
cdr3_aa: CASKGQQNTEAFF

d_call: TRBD1
j_call: TRBJ1-2
v_call: TRBV19
clone_size: .
cdr3_nt: TGTGCCACCCTACCAATGACAGGGGGTACCTATGGCTACACCTTC
cdr3_aa: CATLPMTGGTYGYTF

d_call: .
j_call: TRBJ1-5
v_call: TRBV10-3
clone_size: .
cdr3_nt: TGTGCCATCAGTGAGTCAGCAACGCCCCAGCATTTT
cdr3_aa: CAISESATPQHF

d_call: .
j_call: TRBJ2-7
v_call: TRBV7-8
clone_size: .
cdr3_nt: TGTGCCAGCAGCTTAGGGAGGGACCCCATGGGGTACGAGCAGTACTTC
cdr3_aa: CASSLGRDPMGYEQYF

d_call: TRBD1
j_call: TRBJ1-2
v_call: TRBV6-4
clone_size: .
cdr3_nt: TGTGCCAGCAGTGACTCGGCGGGACAGGGGGCCTATGGCTACACCTTC
cdr3_aa: CASSDSAGQGAYGYTF

d_call: TRBD2
j_call: TRBJ2-1
v_call: TRBV28
clone_size: .
cdr3_nt: TGTGCCAGCCTCTGGGAGGGTACCAATGAGCAGTTCTTC
cdr3_aa: CASLWEGTNEQFF

d_call: .
j_call: TRBJ1-2
v_call: TRBV2
clone_size: .
cdr3_nt: TGTGCCAGCAGTGAGGGGAGATATGGCTACACCTTC
cdr3_aa: CASSEGRYGYTF

d_call: .
j_call: TRBJ2-1
v_call: TRBV6-2/TRBV6-3
clone_size: .
cdr3_nt: TGTGCCAGCAGTTTAGACAGTTACAATGAGCAGTTCTTC
cdr3_aa: CASSLDSYNEQFF

d_call: TRBD2
j_call: TRBJ2-1
v_call: TRBV11-3
clone_size: .
cdr3_nt: TGTGCCAGCAGCTTAGCAGGGACTAGCGGGGGGTCCTACAATGAGCAGTTCTTC
cdr3_aa: CASSLAGTSGGSYNEQFF

d_call: .
j_call: TRBJ2-2
v_call: TRBV19
clone_size: .
cdr3_nt: TGTGCCAGTAGTATAGAAGGGGTCGGGGAGCTGTTTTTT
cdr3_aa: CASSIEGVGELFF

d_call: TRBD1
j_call: TRBJ2-3
v_call: TRBV3-1/TRBV3-2
clone_size: .
cdr3_nt: TGTGCCAGCAGCCCGATGACAGGGGGATCAGATACGCAGTATTTT
cdr3_aa: CASSPMTGGSDTQYF

d_call: .
j_call: TRBJ1-1
v_call: TRBV30
clone_size: .
cdr3_nt: TGTGCCTGGAGTGTCGATCAGTCTAGGACTGAAGCTTTCTTT
cdr3_aa: CAWSVDQSRTEAFF

d_call: TRBD1
j_call: TRBJ1-4
v_call: TRBV12-3/TRBV12-4
clone_size: .
cdr3_nt: TGTGCCAGCAGTTTGGGACAGGGGGCTAAACTGTTTTTT
cdr3_aa: CASSLGQGAKLFF

d_call: TRBD1
j_call: TRBJ1-5
v_call: TRBV11-3
clone_size: .
cdr3_nt: TGTGCCAGCAGCCCAGAGGGAGATAACAGGGGAAGGGCAGGGGATCAGCCCCAGCATTTT
cdr3_aa: CASSPEGDNRGRAGDQPQHF

d_call: TRBD1
j_call: TRBJ1-4
v_call: TRBV25-1
clone_size: .
cdr3_nt: TGTGCCAGCAGTGAGGACAGGGAAAATGAAAAACTGTTTTTT
cdr3_aa: CASSEDRENEKLFF

d_call: .
j_call: TRBJ1-6
v_call: TRBV9
clone_size: .
cdr3_nt: TGTGCCAGCAGCGTAGAGCCAGGGGCGAGTTCACCCCTCCACTTT
cdr3_aa: CASSVEPGASSPLHF

d_call: TRBD1
j_call: TRBJ1-1
v_call: TRBV29-1
clone_size: .
cdr3_nt: TGCAGCGTCCGACAGGGTTACACTGAAGCTTTCTTT
cdr3_aa: CSVRQGYTEAFF

d_call: TRBD1
j_call: TRBJ1-2
v_call: TRBV5-1
clone_size: .
cdr3_nt: TGCGCCAGCAGCTTGGAGGGACAGGGGTTGGACGGCTACACCTTC
cdr3_aa: CASSLEGQGLDGYTF

d_call: .
j_call: TRBJ2-2
v_call: TRBV7-3
clone_size: .
cdr3_nt: TGTGCCAGCCAACTGACAGGACTCGACACCGGGGAGCTGTTTTTT
cdr3_aa: CASQLTGLDTGELFF

d_call: .
j_call: TRBJ2-3
v_call: TRBV7-6
clone_size: .
cdr3_nt: TGTGCCAGCAGCTTAGGTTTGGGGGCGCGAGGCACAGATACGCAGTATTTT
cdr3_aa: CASSLGLGARGTDTQYF

d_call: .
j_call: TRBJ2-5
v_call: TRBV21-1
clone_size: once
cdr3_nt: TGTGCCAGCAGCACAAGGACAGGGTGGGCTGAGACCCAGTACTTC
cdr3_aa: CASSTRTGWAETQYF

d_call: .
j_call: TRBJ2-1
v_call: TRBV6-2/TRBV6-3
clone_size: .
cdr3_nt: TGTGCCAGCACCCCGGGCCCTTTCTACAATGAGCAGTTCTTC
cdr3_aa: CASTPGPFYNEQFF

d_call: .
j_call: TRBJ1-1
v_call: TRBV7-9
clone_size: .
cdr3_nt: TGTGCCAGCACACCAGTTGTATTCGACACTGAAGCTTTCTTT
cdr3_aa: CASTPVVFDTEAFF

d_call: .
j_call: TRBJ1-2
v_call: TRBV28
clone_size: .
cdr3_nt: TGTGCCAGCAGTTTGCCTTTTGGACAGCAGAACTATGGCTACACCTTC
cdr3_aa: CASSLPFGQQNYGYTF

d_call: TRBD1
j_call: TRBJ2-7
v_call: TRBV13
clone_size: .
cdr3_nt: TGTGCCAGCAGACCTCCCGGGACAGGGAAACGGGGCGAGCAGTACTTC
cdr3_aa: CASRPPGTGKRGEQYF

d_call: TRBD2
j_call: TRBJ2-3
v_call: TRBV5-4
clone_size: .
cdr3_nt: TGTGCCAGCAGCTTCATGTCTAGCGGGGGCCGTAGCACAGATACGCAGTATTTT
cdr3_aa: CASSFMSSGGRSTDTQYF

d_call: TRBD1
j_call: TRBJ1-4
v_call: TRBV7-7
clone_size: few
cdr3_nt: TGTGCTAGCAGCGTAGGGACAGGGGAAGATGAAAAACTGTTTTTT
cdr3_aa: CASSVGTGEDEKLFF

d_call: .
j_call: TRBJ2-2
v_call: TRBV4-3
clone_size: .
cdr3_nt: TGCGCCAGCAGCCAAGATCGCGGTCTCCGGGAGCTGTTTTTT
cdr3_aa: CASSQDRGLRELFF